A selection of T cell receptor beta chains follows, all from one sample in a study of molecular identifiers for immune sequencing clone quantification. From the PCR reads, TCRdb called clonotypes with MiXCR, one entry per CDR3 protein. In the table there are just under 650,000 distinct CDR3 sequences, approximately 20% of which are singletons. Sequencing used naive CD8+ T cells from blood, with Jurkat cell RNA spiked in. The receptors derive from a human donor in good health. Some libraries in this study had Jurkat cell RNA spiked in. The CDR3 runs from the conserved cysteine through the conserved F or W. Each record gives: J gene, D gene, V gene, clone size, CDR3 DNA, CDR3 protein. A D gene is named only where the DNA matches it firmly. Where a row states a size, it is once, few, many or the class of an expanded clone; other rows omit it.

J: TRBJ2-1; D: NA; V: TRBV6-1; size: NA; DNA: TGTGCCAGCAGTGAAGCGGTTACAGCGTCCTACAATGAGCAGTTCTTC; CDR3: CASSEAVTASYNEQFF
J: TRBJ2-3; D: TRBD1; V: TRBV7-9; size: many; DNA: TGTGCCAGCAACTCCGGGACAGACAAAACAGATACGCAGTATTTT; CDR3: CASNSGTDKTDTQYF
J: TRBJ2-1; D: NA; V: TRBV15; size: few; DNA: TGTGCCACCAGCAGAGCGCTTGAGGGGGGGCAGTTCTTC; CDR3: CATSRALEGGQFF
J: TRBJ2-3; D: NA; V: TRBV6-5; size: many; DNA: TGTGCCAGCAGTTACTCCGGCAAGGCGGATACGCAGTATTTT; CDR3: CASSYSGKADTQYF
J: TRBJ2-6; D: TRBD1; V: TRBV6-6; size: many; DNA: TGTGCCAGCAGTCGGACAGGGCCTTACTCTGGGGCCAACGTCCTGACTTTC; CDR3: CASSRTGPYSGANVLTF
J: TRBJ2-1; D: NA; V: TRBV14; size: NA; DNA: TGTGCCAGCAGCCTATCTTGGGCAGTCTCCTACAATGAGCAGTTCTTC; CDR3: CASSLSWAVSYNEQFF
J: TRBJ2-7; D: NA; V: TRBV30; size: few; DNA: TGTGCCTGGAGTTGGAGGGGCCACGAGCAGTACTTC; CDR3: CAWSWRGHEQYF
J: TRBJ2-7; D: NA; V: TRBV19; size: NA; DNA: TGTGCCAGTAGAATTTCCGCGGGACACCGCTACGAGCAGTACTTC; CDR3: CASRISAGHRYEQYF
J: TRBJ2-3; D: NA; V: TRBV13; size: many; DNA: TGTGCCAGCAGCCTGCTGGGGGTACAACGAAACACAGATACGCAGTATTTT; CDR3: CASSLLGVQRNTDTQYF
J: TRBJ1-5; D: NA; V: TRBV6-2/TRBV6-3; size: many; DNA: TGTGCCAGCAGTTACTTCCCCGAAGCTCAGGGGCCAGTCCATTTT; CDR3: CASSYFPEAQGPVHF
J: TRBJ1-5; D: NA; V: TRBV3-1; size: many; DNA: TGTGCCAGCAGCCCAGGCTGGGGCAATCAGCCCCAGCATTTT; CDR3: CASSPGWGNQPQHF
J: TRBJ2-1; D: TRBD1; V: TRBV4-1; size: many; DNA: TGCGCCAGCAGCCAAATGGGGCAGGGGGCAGGCGAGCAGTTCTTC; CDR3: CASSQMGQGAGEQFF
J: TRBJ2-1; D: NA; V: TRBV19; size: NA; DNA: TGTGCCAATAGTAGTAGAACTTCCTACAATGAGCAGTTCTTC; CDR3: CANSSRTSYNEQFF
J: TRBJ1-5; D: TRBD1; V: TRBV5-3; size: few; DNA: TGTGCCAGCAGCACAGGGACAGTTAGCAATCAGCCCCAGCATTTT; CDR3: CASSTGTVSNQPQHF
J: TRBJ2-4; D: TRBD1; V: TRBV28; size: many; DNA: TGTGCCAGCAGTTCCCCCTATATTTTGACAGGGGGATCCTTAAACATTCAGTACTTC; CDR3: CASSSPYILTGGSLNIQYF
J: TRBJ1-2; D: NA; V: TRBV27; size: many; DNA: TGTGCCAGCAGGCCCAGGACACTCATAGCTAACTATGGCTACACCTTC; CDR3: CASRPRTLIANYGYTF
J: TRBJ2-3; D: TRBD2; V: TRBV18; size: many; DNA: TGTGCCAGCTCTCCCGCGCAAGGGCTAGCGGGGGCAGATACGCAGTATTTT; CDR3: CASSPAQGLAGADTQYF
J: TRBJ1-1; D: NA; V: TRBV3-1; size: NA; DNA: TGTGCCAGCAGCCAAGCAACGACTGAAGCTTTCTTT; CDR3: CASSQATTEAFF
J: TRBJ2-6; D: NA; V: TRBV28; size: few; DNA: TGTGCCAGCATCCGGGGGACAACCAACAGTCGGGCCAACGTCCTGACTTTC; CDR3: CASIRGTTNSRANVLTF
J: TRBJ2-1; D: NA; V: TRBV19; size: few; DNA: TGTGCCAGTAGTATAGCCCCGACCCCCGGCAATGAGCAGTTCTTC; CDR3: CASSIAPTPGNEQFF
J: TRBJ2-2; D: NA; V: TRBV6-5; size: many; DNA: TGTGCCAGCAGTTACGGGCAGTCCGGGGAGCTGTTTTTT; CDR3: CASSYGQSGELFF
J: TRBJ2-3; D: NA; V: TRBV7-6; size: NA; DNA: TGTGCCAGCAGGGAGGGGCTGGGAGATACGCAGTATTTT; CDR3: CASREGLGDTQYF
J: TRBJ2-3; D: NA; V: TRBV6-1; size: many; DNA: TGTGCCAGCAGTGAATTTAAAACTGTCAACTATTTCCCTAGCACAGATACGCAGTATTTT; CDR3: CASSEFKTVNYFPSTDTQYF
J: TRBJ2-1; D: NA; V: TRBV20-1; size: few; DNA: TGCAGTGCTAGAGATTGGAGGGAATACAATGAGCAGTTCTTC; CDR3: CSARDWREYNEQFF
J: TRBJ1-2; D: NA; V: TRBV6-2/TRBV6-3; size: many; DNA: TGTGCCAGCAGTTATCACAGGAACTATGGCTACACCTTC; CDR3: CASSYHRNYGYTF
J: TRBJ2-3; D: NA; V: TRBV4-3; size: many; DNA: TGCGCCAGCAGCCACTATTTGACCAGCCGGGGCACAGATACGCAGTATTTT; CDR3: CASSHYLTSRGTDTQYF
J: TRBJ2-3; D: NA; V: TRBV7-6; size: many; DNA: TGTGCCAGCAGCTCTTTCGGGGGCACAGATACGCAGTATTTT; CDR3: CASSSFGGTDTQYF
J: TRBJ2-5; D: NA; V: TRBV20-1; size: many; DNA: TGCAGTGCTAGGGAGTACTCCCGGGCGGAGAAGACCCAGTACTTC; CDR3: CSAREYSRAEKTQYF
J: TRBJ1-1; D: TRBD1; V: TRBV20-1; size: many; DNA: TGCAGTGCTACCGGACAGGGCCGGCCTGAAGCTTTCTTT; CDR3: CSATGQGRPEAFF
J: TRBJ2-7; D: NA; V: TRBV27; size: many; DNA: TGTGCCAGCAGCCCTACGAGGTACGCCTACGAGCAGTACTTC; CDR3: CASSPTRYAYEQYF
J: TRBJ2-2; D: NA; V: TRBV3-1; size: many; DNA: TGTGCCAGCAGCCAAGCTGGTCTCGCGAACACCGGGGAGCTGTTTTTT; CDR3: CASSQAGLANTGELFF
J: TRBJ2-7; D: TRBD1; V: TRBV27; size: few; DNA: TGTGCCAGCAGTTTATTGGGGGGGACAGGGACCTACGAGCAGTACTTC; CDR3: CASSLLGGTGTYEQYF
J: TRBJ2-7; D: NA; V: TRBV29-1; size: many; DNA: TGCAGCGTTGAGACCCAGGGTCCCGAGCAGTACTTC; CDR3: CSVETQGPEQYF
J: TRBJ2-1; D: TRBD2; V: TRBV5-5; size: NA; DNA: TGTGCCAGCAGCGTTTACGGGACTAGCGGAAATATAGGCCACAATGAGCAGTTCTTC; CDR3: CASSVYGTSGNIGHNEQFF
J: TRBJ2-5; D: NA; V: TRBV4-1; size: many; DNA: TGCGCCAGCAGCCCAGCCGGACTTCAAGCCCAGGAGACCCAGTACTTC; CDR3: CASSPAGLQAQETQYF
J: TRBJ2-5; D: NA; V: TRBV4-3; size: NA; DNA: TGCGCCAGCGGCCAAGATGGAACAGAAGAGACCCAGTACTTC; CDR3: CASGQDGTEETQYF
J: TRBJ2-3; D: NA; V: TRBV7-9; size: NA; DNA: TGTGCCAGCGGCTTAAGCCCAGATACGCGGTATTTT; CDR3: CASGLSPDTRYF
J: TRBJ2-7; D: NA; V: TRBV7-2; size: NA; DNA: TGTGCCGGCAGCTTAGCGCATCTAGGTGGCAAGCAGTACTTC; CDR3: CAGSLAHLGGKQYF
J: TRBJ2-1; D: NA; V: TRBV5-1; size: few; DNA: TGCGCCAGCAGCCGCAGTAACAGGGAATCCAATGAGCAGTTCTTC; CDR3: CASSRSNRESNEQFF
J: TRBJ2-5; D: NA; V: TRBV27; size: many; DNA: TGTGCCAGCAGAGCAGGGGGGTGGAAGACCCAGTACTTC; CDR3: CASRAGGWKTQYF
J: TRBJ1-5; D: NA; V: TRBV27; size: many; DNA: TGTGCCAGCAGTTTATCCCAAGGGGAGAATCAGCCCCAGCATTTT; CDR3: CASSLSQGENQPQHF
J: TRBJ1-3; D: TRBD1; V: TRBV4-3; size: NA; DNA: TGCGCCAGCAGCCAGTACAGGGGGCTTGGAAACACCATATATTTT; CDR3: CASSQYRGLGNTIYF